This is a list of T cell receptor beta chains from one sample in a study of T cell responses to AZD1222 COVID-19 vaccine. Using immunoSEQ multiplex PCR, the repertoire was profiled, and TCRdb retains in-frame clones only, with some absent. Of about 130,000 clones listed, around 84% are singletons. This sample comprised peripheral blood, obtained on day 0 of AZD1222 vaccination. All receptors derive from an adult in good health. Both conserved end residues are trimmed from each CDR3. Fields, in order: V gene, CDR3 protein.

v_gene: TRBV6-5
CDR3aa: ASSLAGGYTGELF

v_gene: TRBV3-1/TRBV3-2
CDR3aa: ASSQVLAGVGEQY

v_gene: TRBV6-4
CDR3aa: ASSEGEEDYEQY

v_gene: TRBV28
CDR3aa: ASSPGLADKTDTQY

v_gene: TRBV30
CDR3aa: AWSLKTGPDTIY

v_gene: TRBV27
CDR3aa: ASSLWSGAYNEQF

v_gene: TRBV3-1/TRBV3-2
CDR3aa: ASRGAGSNYGYT

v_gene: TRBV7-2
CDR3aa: ASSYGGFNGYT

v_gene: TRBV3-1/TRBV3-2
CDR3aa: ASLNRDGRNTEAF

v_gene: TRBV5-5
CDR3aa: ASSLPGGSSGNTIY

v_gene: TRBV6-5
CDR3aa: ASVWDRGSGTQY

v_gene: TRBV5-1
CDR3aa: ASSLNLGLFYEQY

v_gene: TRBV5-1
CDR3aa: ASSLAHFGTEGNTIY

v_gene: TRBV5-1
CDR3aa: ASSPQGRSPLH

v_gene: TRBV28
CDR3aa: ASSSLTPGGGTEAF

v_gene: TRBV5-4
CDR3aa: ASSLGMGEKLF

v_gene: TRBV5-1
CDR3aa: ASRETPNEKLF

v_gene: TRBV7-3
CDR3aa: ASSLGVTPNNEQF

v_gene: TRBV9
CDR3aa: ASSVQAVGANYGYT

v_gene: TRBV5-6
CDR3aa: ASSPQGYVAYYGYT

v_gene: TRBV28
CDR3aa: ASSLRGRGSLQF

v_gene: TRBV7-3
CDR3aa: ASSPGTAPVSDTQY

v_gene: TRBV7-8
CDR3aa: ASSSRQIQETQY

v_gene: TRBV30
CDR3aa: AWSAGDRRYNSPLH

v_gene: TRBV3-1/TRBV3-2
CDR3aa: ASSRSGGAGDTQY

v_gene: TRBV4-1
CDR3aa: ASSPTQLNYGYT

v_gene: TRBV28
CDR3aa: ATLDKPNEKLF

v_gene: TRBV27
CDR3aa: ASSLSGVSTDTQY

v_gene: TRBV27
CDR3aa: ASSPRGGSILTSYEQY

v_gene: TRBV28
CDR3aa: ASRLAGLKDGGEKLF

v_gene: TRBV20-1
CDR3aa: SASRQSMNTEAF

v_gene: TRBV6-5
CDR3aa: ASSRQGAGTEAF

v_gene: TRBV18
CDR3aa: ASSPQENTEAF

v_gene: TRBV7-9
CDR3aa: ASSPTGLSTDTQY

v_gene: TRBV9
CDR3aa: ASSVESQGGTGELF

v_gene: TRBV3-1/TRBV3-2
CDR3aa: ASSQRARGNEQY

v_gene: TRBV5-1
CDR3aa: ARHSGAYGYT

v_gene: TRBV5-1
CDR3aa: ASGMEGAGEKLF

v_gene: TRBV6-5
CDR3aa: ASSYDSRPNQETQY

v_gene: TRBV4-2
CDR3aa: ASRPGGIGELENGYT

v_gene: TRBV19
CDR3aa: ASTPDRVYGYT

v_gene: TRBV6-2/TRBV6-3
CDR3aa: ASSYSGQTYGYT

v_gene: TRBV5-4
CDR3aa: ASSLDQGIDTEAF

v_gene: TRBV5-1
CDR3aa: ASSLGHNEKLF

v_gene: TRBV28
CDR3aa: ASSPLLQGNNQPQH

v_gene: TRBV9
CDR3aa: ASSSQGNTEAF

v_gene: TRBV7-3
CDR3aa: ASSPRQGLSSGANVLT

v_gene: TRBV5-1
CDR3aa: ASRPRDRVNEKLF

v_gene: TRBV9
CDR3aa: ASSPRAEGGYT

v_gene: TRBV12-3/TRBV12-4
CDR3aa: VPQTGSYNEQF